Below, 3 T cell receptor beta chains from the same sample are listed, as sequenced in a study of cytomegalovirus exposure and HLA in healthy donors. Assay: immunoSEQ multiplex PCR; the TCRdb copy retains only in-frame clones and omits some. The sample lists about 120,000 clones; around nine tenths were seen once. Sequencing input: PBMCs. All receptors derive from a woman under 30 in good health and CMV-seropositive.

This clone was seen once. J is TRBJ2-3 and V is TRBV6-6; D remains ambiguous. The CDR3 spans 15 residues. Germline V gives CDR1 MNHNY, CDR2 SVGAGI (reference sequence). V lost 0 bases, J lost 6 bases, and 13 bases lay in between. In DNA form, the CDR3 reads TGTGCCAGCAGTTACTCTGAGGTGATGACGGATACGCAGTATTTT. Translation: CASSYSEVMTDTQYF.

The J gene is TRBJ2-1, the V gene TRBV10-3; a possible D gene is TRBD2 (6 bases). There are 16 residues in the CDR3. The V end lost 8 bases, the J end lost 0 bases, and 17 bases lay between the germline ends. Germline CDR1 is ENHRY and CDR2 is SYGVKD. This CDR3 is CAIGYSGRSSYNEQFF. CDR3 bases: TGTGCCATCGGTTATAGCGGTAGGAGCTCCTACAATGAGCAGTTCTTC.

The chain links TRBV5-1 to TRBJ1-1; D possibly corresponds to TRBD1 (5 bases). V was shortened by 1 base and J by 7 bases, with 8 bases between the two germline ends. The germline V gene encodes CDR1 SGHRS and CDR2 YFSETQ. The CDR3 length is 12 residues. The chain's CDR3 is CASSLTGGEAFF. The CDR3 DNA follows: TGCGCCAGCAGCTTGACGGGGGGTGAAGCTTTCTTT.